This TCR beta chain was identified during a study of T cells in Graves' hyperthyroidism and ophthalmopathy. Study results and caveats: Ophthalmopathy got predicted by the model a median approximately 6.3 months before its onset.

RNA transcripts were the template for amplifying TCR beta CDR3 regions. HTBI primers were the set used in a first-round RT-PCR of the TCR CDR3. One entry per CDR3 protein, called by TCRdb with MiXCR from the multiplex PCR reads. The table lists some 370,000 distinct CDR3 sequences, over 12% of them singletons, with 25% to 30% in the top ten. This clonotype was detected ten times or more. The target antigen is unknown. The study excluded patients with uncontrolled infection, other autoimmune disease, pregnancy or lactation. Between the trimmed V and J ends, which lost 0 bases and 0 bases, there was a span of 5 bases. Germline V gene lookup returns CDR1 SGHRS and CDR2 YFSETQ. The CDR3 is made up of 14 amino acids.

This receptor was identified in a man aged 50-60 years with Graves' ophthalmopathy. The J gene is TRBJ2-3, the V gene TRBV5-1; D is unclear. Sequenced: blood. CDR3 in amino acids: CASSLEDSTDTQYF. The CDR3 bases are TGCGCCAGCAGCTTGGAGGACAGCACAGATACGCAGTATTTT.